The 26 T cell receptor beta chains below all came from one sample that was sequenced in a study of tumor-infiltrating lymphocytes in localized non-small cell lung cancer. The assay was immunoSEQ multiplex PCR, and TCRdb's table has in-frame clones only and misses some. The profile shows 5,000 to 6,500 clones, around 60% of them singletons. The specimen was uninvolved lung tissue not adjacent to the tumor. These receptors came from a human donor with non-small cell lung cancer.

The chain employs TRBV7-2 and TRBJ1-2, with 8 nucleotides matching TRBD1. The CDR3 loop spans 17 amino acids. The junction had 12 bases not matched to a gene; V was cut back by 2 bases and J by 4 bases. Germline loops: CDR1 SGHTA, CDR2 FQGNSA. Written as DNA, the CDR3 is TGTGCCAGCAGCTTAAGGGCAGGGGGCGATTTGGGCTATGGCTACACCTTC. As protein: CASSLRAGGDLGYGYTF.

This clone is termed medium-sized. This chain joins TRBV5-5 and TRBJ1-1; D gene ambiguous. Germline CDR1 SGHKS, CDR2 YYEKEE (reference sequence). V gave up 0 bases and J gave up 0 bases, with 3 bases separating them. The CDR3 sequence is 13 residues long. Here the CDR3 reads CASSLDVNTEAFF. As DNA, the CDR3 is TGTGCCAGCAGCTTGGATGTGAACACTGAAGCTTTCTTT.

The chain is built from TRBV19 and TRBJ2-7, with 9 bases fitting TRBD1. Germline CDR1 is LNHDA and CDR2 is SQIVND (reference sequence). This CDR3 contains 14 residues. V shed 3 bases and J 3 bases; nucleotides not matched to a gene: 3. The CDR3 nucleotides are TGTGCCAGTAGTATGGTGACAGGGGGCTACGAGCAGTACTTC. It codes for CASSMVTGGYEQYF.

To note about this clone: Germline and junction disagree at one end, which may indicate a read error. CDR3 nucleotide sequence: TGCGCCAGCGGACAGGGAGAAAGGAACTCTGAAGCTTTCTTT. This codes for CASGQGERNSEAFF. The chain combines TRBV5-1 with TRBJ1-1, with 8 bases matching TRBD1. The CDR3 is 14 residues long. Per the germline V gene, CDR1 is SGHRS and CDR2 is YFSETQ.

The table lists this clone with a few counts. The V gene is TRBV7-8, the J gene TRBJ2-1, with 8 nucleotides matching TRBD2. J lost 6 bases, V lost 2 bases, and 9 bases had no gene match. Germline CDR1 reads SGHVS; CDR2 reads FQNEAQ. CDR3 length: 16 amino acids. The CDR3 protein is CASSLRLAGLSNEQFF. Written as DNA, the CDR3 is TGTGCCAGCAGCTTACGCCTAGCGGGTTTATCCAATGAGCAGTTCTTC. Combining the CDR3 with reference TRBV7-8 and TRBJ2-1 gives the whole variable domain GAGVSQSPRYKVAKRGQDVALRCDPISGHVSLFWYQQALGQGPEFLTYFQNEAQLDKSGLPSDRFFAERPEGSVSTLKIQRTQQEDSAVYLCASSLRLAGLSNEQFFGPGTRLTVL.

The V call is TRBV9, the J call TRBJ1-2; 7 bases fit TRBD1. CDR1 SGDLS and CDR2 YYNGEE come from the germline V gene. The V gene end was trimmed by 2 bases and the J gene end by 3 bases; junction bases not matched to a gene: 7. The CDR3 runs 15 residues. The CDR3 DNA follows: TGTGCCAGCAGCGTTTCAAGGGACAGCCACTATGGCTACACCTTC. Translating it yields CASSVSRDSHYGYTF.

The rearrangement joins TRBV28 to TRBJ2-3; 8 bases agree with TRBD2. Unmatched junction bases numbered 16, after V lost 5 bases and J lost 0 bases. The germline gives CDR1 MDHEN, CDR2 SYDVKM. This CDR3 contains 19 residues. CDR3 nucleotides: TGTGCCAGCAGTCCCGTAAGGGCCGTTAGCGGGGTTAGCACAGATACGCAGTATTTT. The encoded protein is CASSPVRAVSGVSTDTQYF.

The chain combines TRBV6-5 with TRBJ1-1, with D possibly TRBD1 on 5 matching bases. The V gene's germline CDR1 is MNHEY and CDR2 SVGAGI. The CDR3 extends over 12 amino acids. V shed 2 bases and J shed 5 bases, with 6 bases lying between them. In nucleotides, the CDR3 is TGTGCCAGCAGTTACGAGGGGACTGAAGCTTTCTTT. Protein product: CASSYEGTEAFF.

The chain couples TRBV6-1 to TRBJ1-5; possibly TRBD1 for D (5 bases). The CDR3 runs 13 residues. Per the germline V gene, CDR1 is MNHNS and CDR2 is SASEGT. Trimming took off 5 bases at V and 4 bases at J, with 9 bases between the two ends. For the CDR3, the DNA is TGTGCCAGCAGTCCAGGGTGGAATCAGCCCCAGCATTTT. Translation gives CASSPGWNQPQHF.

The chain has TRBV4-2 and TRBJ2-7; D not certain. The V and J ends lost 4 bases and 4 bases respectively, with 17 bases between them. CDR1 LGHNA and CDR2 YNFKEQ come from the germline V gene. The CDR3 spans 15 residues. CDR3 region: CASSRTYELGYEQYF. The CDR3 DNA sequence: TGTGCCAGCAGCCGAACCTACGAACTGGGTTACGAGCAGTACTTC.

This rearrangement joins TRBV15 to TRBJ2-1; D unresolved. This CDR3 spans 13 amino acids. Looked up from germline, CDR1 is LNHNV and CDR2 is YYDKDF (reference sequence). V dropped 5 bases and J dropped 5 bases, with 10 bases sitting between them. The chain's CDR3 is CATSDRPDNEQFF. CDR3 bases: TGTGCCACCAGCGACCGACCCGACAATGAGCAGTTCTTC.

The chain links TRBV9 to TRBJ1-1, with D possibly matching TRBD1 (5 bases). CDR1 SGDLS and CDR2 YYNGEE come from the germline V gene. V lost 4 bases, J lost 1 base, and 20 bases lay in between. This CDR3 comprises 17 residues. CDR3 sequence: CASSIVTGTPRNTEAFF. The DNA of the CDR3 is TGTGCCAGCAGCATCGTTACCGGGACCCCAAGGAACACTGAAGCTTTCTTT.

This clone was observed a handful of times. J is TRBJ2-2 and V is TRBV28; 9 bases match TRBD1. The CDR3 extends over 14 amino acids. Germline values: CDR1 MDHEN, CDR2 SYDVKM. J gave up 2 bases and V 8 bases, and 3 bases lay outside the gene matches. As DNA, the CDR3 is TGTGCCAGCCGGGACAGGGACAACACCGGGGAGCTGTTTTTT. It is translated as CASRDRDNTGELFF.

The V call is TRBV4-2, the J call TRBJ2-3; unclear D gene. Germline CDR1 is LGHNA and CDR2 is YNFKEQ. V was clipped by 1 base and J by 1 base, with 9 bases between them. The CDR3 runs to 15 residues. Here the CDR3 DNA reads TGTGCCAGCAGCCAAGTTGATGGGGGCACAGATACGCAGTATTTT. It codes for CASSQVDGGTDTQYF.

This clone has a single count. V is TRBV2 and J is TRBJ2-3; TRBD1 matches 8 bases. Germline trimming cut 6 bases from V and 8 bases from J; bases unmatched to any gene: 4. The CDR3 extends over 12 amino acids. Per the germline V gene, CDR1 is SNHLY and CDR2 is FYNNEI. DNA of the CDR3: TGTGCCAGCAGCTACGACAGGGGTACGCAGTATTTT. Translation gives CASSYDRGTQYF. The variable domain in full, completed from reference TRBV2 and TRBJ2-3, reads EPEVTQTPSHQVTQMGQEVILRCVPISNHLYFYWYRQILGQKVEFLVSFYNNEISEKSEIFDDQFSVERPDGSNFTLKIRSTKLEDSAMYFCASSYDRGTQYFGPGTRLTVL.

CDR3 nucleotides: TGTGCCACCAGCAGAGATTTGGGAACAGCCAATGAGCAGTTCTTC. It specifies CATSRDLGTANEQFF. The V and J genes are TRBV15 and TRBJ2-1; D is unresolved. V lost 0 bases to trimming and J lost 6 bases, with 12 bases between them. Germline CDR1 reads LNHNV; CDR2 reads YYDKDF (reference sequence). The CDR3 is made up of 15 amino acids. The whole variable domain, filled in from reference TRBV15 and TRBJ2-1, reads DAMVIQNPRYQVTQFGKPVTLSCSQTLNHNVMYWYQQKSSQAPKLLFHYYDKDFNNEADTPDNFQSRRPNTSFCFLDIRSPGLGDTAMYLCATSRDLGTANEQFFGPGTRLTVL.

V and J are TRBV4-3 and TRBJ2-1; the match to TRBD2 covers 10 bases. CDR1 and CDR2 from the germline V gene are LGHNA and YSLEER. The trim removed 3 bases at V and 8 bases at J, leaving 7 bases unmatched. This CDR3 is built from 15 residues. This CDR3 reads CASSQLAGARHEQFF. The CDR3 nucleotides read TGCGCCAGCAGCCAGCTAGCGGGAGCCAGACATGAGCAGTTCTTC.

In its sample, this clone is medium-sized (0.01 to 0.1%). The chain uses TRBV6-1 and TRBJ2-7; TRBD2 matches at 7 bases. Per the germline V gene, CDR1 is MNHNS and CDR2 is SASEGT. The V segment lost 3 bases and the J segment 7 bases; nucleotides outside the gene matches: 12. This CDR3 has 15 amino acids. For the CDR3, the DNA is TGTGCCAGCAGTGACAGCGGGACCCCCCGGGGAGAGCAGTACTTC. This encodes CASSDSGTPRGEQYF.

The J gene is TRBJ2-2, the V gene TRBV4-1, with 9 bases that match TRBD2. The CDR3 covers 16 residues. Germline CDR1 and CDR2: MGHRA and YSYEKL. Losses at the gene ends were 4 bases for V and 2 bases for J; bases not matched to a gene: 5. The CDR3 DNA follows: TGCGCCAGCAGCCGCGGACTAGCGAGAAACACCGGGGAGCTGTTTTTT. This encodes CASSRGLARNTGELFF.

The chain is built from TRBV28 and TRBJ1-1, with 9 bases aligning to TRBD1. The CDR3 consists of 13 residues. Germline CDR1 reads MDHEN; CDR2 reads SYDVKM. Trimming cost V 8 bases and J 5 bases; bases outside gene matches: 6. CDR3 region: CASSTGGNTEAFF. CDR3 sequence (DNA): TGTGCCAGCTCTACAGGGGGCAATACTGAAGCTTTCTTT.

The chain employs TRBV2 and TRBJ2-7, with no clear D. V lost 4 bases, J lost 2 bases, and 9 bases lay in between. CDR3 length: 13 residues. Germline CDR1 is SNHLY and CDR2 is FYNNEI. CDR3 protein: CASSVDGPYEQYF. CDR3 nucleotides: TGTGCCAGCAGTGTTGACGGCCCCTACGAGCAGTACTTC.

The chain combines TRBV2 with TRBJ2-7; 9 bases are shared with TRBD1. CDR1 SNHLY and CDR2 FYNNEI come from the germline V gene. The ends lost 4 bases at V and 6 bases at J; junction bases unmatched: 10. CDR3 length: 15 amino acids. This CDR3 reads CASSGRTGVSGEQYF. DNA for the CDR3: TGTGCCAGCAGTGGGCGGACAGGGGTGAGTGGCGAGCAGTACTTC.

V gene TRBV20-1 combines with J gene TRBJ2-7; D is ambiguous. In germline, CDR1 is DFQATT, CDR2 SNEGSKA (reference sequence). The CDR3 covers 10 residues. V gave up 4 bases and J gave up 5 bases, with 6 bases separating them. The CDR3 bases are TGCAGTGCTATGGAGAACGAGCAGTACTTC. Protein: CSAMENEQYF.

This clone turned up a few times. The chain is built from TRBV29-1 and TRBJ2-2, with D possibly matching TRBD1 (5 bases). The germline gives CDR1 SQVTM, CDR2 ANQGSEA. The CDR3 spans 14 residues. The germline V and J ends were trimmed by 1 base and 5 bases, with 11 bases remaining between them. This chain's CDR3 is CSVEGGHPTGELFF. CDR3 DNA sequence: TGCAGCGTTGAAGGTGGACACCCAACCGGGGAGCTGTTTTTT.

The rearrangement joins TRBV9 to TRBJ2-7, with D possibly TRBD1 on 5 matching bases. The CDR3 length is 14 residues. The germline CDR1 and CDR2 sequences are SGDLS and YYNGEE. Trimming cost V 4 bases and J 2 bases, with 13 bases left between them. As DNA, the CDR3 is TGTGCCAGCAGCCCCCCCGACAGTCCCTACGAGCAGTACTTC. This translates into CASSPPDSPYEQYF.

Concerning this clone itself: Other DNA sequences within the sample encode an identical CDR3. The V gene is TRBV30, the J gene TRBJ2-5; D possibly corresponds to TRBD2 (6 bases). The germline V gene has CDR1 GTSNPN and CDR2 SVGIG (reference sequence). There are 12 residues in the CDR3. Trimming removed 0 bases from V and 4 bases from J, with 6 bases in between. The CDR3 loop reads CAWSVAGETQYF. CDR3 nucleotides: TGTGCCTGGAGTGTAGCGGGAGAGACCCAGTACTTC.